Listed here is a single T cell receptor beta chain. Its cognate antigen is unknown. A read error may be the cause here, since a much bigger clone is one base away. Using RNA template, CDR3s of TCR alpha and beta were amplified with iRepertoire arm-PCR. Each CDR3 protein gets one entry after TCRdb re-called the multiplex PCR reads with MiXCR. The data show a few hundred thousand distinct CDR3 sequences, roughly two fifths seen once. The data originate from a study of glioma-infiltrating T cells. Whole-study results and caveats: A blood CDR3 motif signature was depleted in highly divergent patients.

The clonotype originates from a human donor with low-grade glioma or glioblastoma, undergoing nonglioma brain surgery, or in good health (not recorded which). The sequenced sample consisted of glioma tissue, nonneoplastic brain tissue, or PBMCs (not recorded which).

CDR3 sequence: CASSYPNRASYNEQFF. The CDR3 DNA reads as TGTGCCAGCAGTTACCCGAACAGGGCCTCCTACAATGAGCAGTTCTTC. The rearrangement uses TRBV6-6 and TRBJ2-1, with D perhaps matching TRBD1 (6 bases). This CDR3 has 16 residues. V was trimmed by 2 bases and J by 0 bases, leaving 11 bases between them. Germline CDR1 MNHNY, CDR2 SVGAGI (reference sequence).